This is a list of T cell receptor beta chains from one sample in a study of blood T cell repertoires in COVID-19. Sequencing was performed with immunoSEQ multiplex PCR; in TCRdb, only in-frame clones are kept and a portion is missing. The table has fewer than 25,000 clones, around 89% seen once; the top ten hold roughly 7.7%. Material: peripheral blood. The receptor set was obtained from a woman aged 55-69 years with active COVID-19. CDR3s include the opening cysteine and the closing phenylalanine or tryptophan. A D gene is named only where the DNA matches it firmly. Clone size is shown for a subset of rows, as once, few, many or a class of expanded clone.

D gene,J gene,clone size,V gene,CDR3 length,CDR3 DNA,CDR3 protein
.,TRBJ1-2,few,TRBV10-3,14,TGTGCCATCAGTGAGATGGGGCTTTTCTATGGCTACACCTTC,CAISEMGLFYGYTF
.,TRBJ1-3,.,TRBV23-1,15,TGCGCCAGCAGTCAAGACAGGTCCTCTGGAAACACCATATATTTT,CASSQDRSSGNTIYF
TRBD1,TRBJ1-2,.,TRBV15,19,TGTGCCACCAGCAGGACAGGGGGCGGGGGGCGAATCTCTAACTATGGCTACACCTTC,CATSRTGGGGRISNYGYTF
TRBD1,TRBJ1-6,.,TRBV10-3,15,TGTGCCATCAGTGACGGGACAGGGTGGAATTCACCCCTCCACTTT,CAISDGTGWNSPLHF
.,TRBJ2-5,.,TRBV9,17,TGTGCCAGCAGCGTAGGCGGGGCGCAGGGAGGACAAGAGACCCAGTACTTC,CASSVGGAQGGQETQYF
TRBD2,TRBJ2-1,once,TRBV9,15,TGTGCCAGCAGCTTCGGACTAGCGTTGGGCAATGAGCAGTTCTTC,CASSFGLALGNEQFF
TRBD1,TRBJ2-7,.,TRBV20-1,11,TGCAGTGTCACAGGGGCCTACGAGCAGTACTTC,CSVTGAYEQYF
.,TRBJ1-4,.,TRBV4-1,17,TGCGCCAGCAGCCAAGCGGGCAGGGGAACAACTAATGAAAAACTGTTTTTT,CASSQAGRGTTNEKLFF
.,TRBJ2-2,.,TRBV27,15,TGTGCCACTAGACCCTCCGGGATTCCAAGCGGGGAGCTGTTTTTT,CATRPSGIPSGELFF
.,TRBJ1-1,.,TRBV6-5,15,TGTGCCAGCAGTTTGTCTCGGGGGGGAGGGTCTGAAGCTTTCTTT,CASSLSRGGGSEAFF
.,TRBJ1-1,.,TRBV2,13,TGTGCCAGCACAAGGGAGATGAACACTGAAGCTTTCTTT,CASTREMNTEAFF
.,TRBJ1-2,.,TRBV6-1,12,TGTGCCAGCAGTGACAGTGGCTATGGCTACACCTTC,CASSDSGYGYTF
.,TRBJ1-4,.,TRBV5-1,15,TGCGCCAGCAGGGGTCTGGGGGCACCGGATGAAAAACTGTTTTTT,CASRGLGAPDEKLFF
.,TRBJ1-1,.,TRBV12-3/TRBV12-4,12,TGTGCCAGCAGCCTCCGGGGCACTGAAGCTTTCTTT,CASSLRGTEAFF
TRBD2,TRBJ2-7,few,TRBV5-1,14,TGCGCCAGCAGCGCGGGAGGCGGCTACTCTGAGCAGTACTTC,CASSAGGGYSEQYF
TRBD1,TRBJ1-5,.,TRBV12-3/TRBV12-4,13,TGTGCCAGCAAGACAGGGGTCAATCAGCCCCAGCATTTT,CASKTGVNQPQHF
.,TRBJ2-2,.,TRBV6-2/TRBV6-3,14,TGTGCCAGCAGTTCAGGTGGATACACCGGGGAGCTGTTTTTT,CASSSGGYTGELFF
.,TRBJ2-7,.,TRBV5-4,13,TGTGCCAGCAGCTTTCCTAGCAGCCTCGAGCAGTACTTC,CASSFPSSLEQYF
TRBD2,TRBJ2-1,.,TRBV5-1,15,TGCGCCAGCAGCGCGGGACTAGCGGGGGGCGGTGAGCAGTTCTTC,CASSAGLAGGGEQFF
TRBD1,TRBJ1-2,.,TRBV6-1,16,TGTGCCAGCAGTGATCGCGACAGGGAAATGTACTATGGCTACACCTTC,CASSDRDREMYYGYTF
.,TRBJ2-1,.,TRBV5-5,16,TGTGCCAGCAGCTTGGAGGGCTCCCCGGGATACAATGAGCAGTTCTTC,CASSLEGSPGYNEQFF
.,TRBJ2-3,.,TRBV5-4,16,TGTGCCAGCAGCTTAGGAGACCAGTATAGCACAGATACGCAGTATTTT,CASSLGDQYSTDTQYF
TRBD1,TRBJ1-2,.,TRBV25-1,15,TGTGCCACTCAGTCGACAGGGAACCGTAACTATGGCTACACCTTC,CATQSTGNRNYGYTF
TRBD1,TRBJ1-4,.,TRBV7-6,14,TGTGCCAGCAGCAGGGACAGGGGTGATGAAAAACTGTTTTTT,CASSRDRGDEKLFF
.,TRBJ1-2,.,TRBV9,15,TGTGCCAGCAGCGCGCAGGCGCAGGGTGGGTATGGCTACACCTTC,CASSAQAQGGYGYTF
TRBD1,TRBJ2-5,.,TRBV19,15,TGTGCCAGTAGTCCCGGGACAGGGGGCATCGGGACCCAGTACTTC,CASSPGTGGIGTQYF
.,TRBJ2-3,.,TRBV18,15,TGTGCCAGCTCACCACCTACAGGGACCACAGATACGCAGTATTTT,CASSPPTGTTDTQYF
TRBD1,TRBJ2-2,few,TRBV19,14,TGTGCCAGTAGAAACAGGGGTGACACCGGGGAGCTGTTTTTT,CASRNRGDTGELFF
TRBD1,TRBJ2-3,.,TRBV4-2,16,TGTGCCAGCAGCCAAGAGCAGGGGGCAGGCACAGATACGCAGTATTTT,CASSQEQGAGTDTQYF
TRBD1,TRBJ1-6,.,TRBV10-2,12,TGCGCCACCCGGGACAGTAATTCACCCCTCCACTTT,CATRDSNSPLHF
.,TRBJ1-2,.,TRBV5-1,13,TGCGCCAGCAGCTTGTTCGGACAGTTTGGCTACACCTTC,CASSLFGQFGYTF
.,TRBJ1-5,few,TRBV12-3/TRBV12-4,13,TGTGCCAGCAGTTACAGGGACAATCAGCCCCAGCATTTT,CASSYRDNQPQHF
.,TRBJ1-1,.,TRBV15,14,TGTGCCACCAGCAGAGATTGGGGGGACACTGAAGCTTTCTTT,CATSRDWGDTEAFF
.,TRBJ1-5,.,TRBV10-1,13,TGCGCCAGCAGTGTCGCCGGTAATCAGCCCCAGCATTTT,CASSVAGNQPQHF